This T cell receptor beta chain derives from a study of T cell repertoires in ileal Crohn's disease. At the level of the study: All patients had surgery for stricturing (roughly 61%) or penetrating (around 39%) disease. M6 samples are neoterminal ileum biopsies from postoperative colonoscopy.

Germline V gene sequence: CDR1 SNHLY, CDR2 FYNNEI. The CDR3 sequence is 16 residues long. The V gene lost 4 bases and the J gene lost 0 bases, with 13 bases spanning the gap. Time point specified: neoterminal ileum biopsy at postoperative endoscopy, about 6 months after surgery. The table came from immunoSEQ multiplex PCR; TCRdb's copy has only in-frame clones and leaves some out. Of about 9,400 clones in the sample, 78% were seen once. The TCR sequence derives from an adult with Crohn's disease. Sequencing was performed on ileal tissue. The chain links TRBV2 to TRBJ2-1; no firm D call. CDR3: CASSGSRVSSYNEQFF. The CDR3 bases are TGTGCCAGCAGTGGGTCCCGGGTTAGCTCCTACAATGAGCAGTTCTTC.